The 13 T cell receptor beta chains given below trace back to one sample, sequenced in a study of cytomegalovirus exposure and HLA in healthy donors. The primer mix had 60 Vbeta and 13 Jbeta primers. Profiled with immunoSEQ multiplex PCR; TCRdb holds only in-frame clones, not every one. The sample holds about 300,000 clones; 86% are singletons and the top ten take less than 4%. Source material: PBMCs. Every receptor here comes from a man aged 35 to 55 in good health and CMV-seropositive.

This chain uses TRBV29-1 with TRBJ1-2; D is possibly TRBD1 (6 bases). V was cut by 0 bases and J by 5 bases, with 16 bases left in between. Germline lookup yields CDR1 SQVTM and CDR2 ANQGSEA. The CDR3 is made up of 15 amino acids. CDR3 DNA: TGCAGCGTTGAAGAACCCGGACAGCCGATTTATGGCTACACCTTC. It yields the protein CSVEEPGQPIYGYTF.

The rearrangement uses TRBV5-6 and TRBJ1-1, with D unclear. Germline loops: CDR1 SGHDT, CDR2 YYEEEE. CDR3 size: 13 residues. Trimming took 0 bases from V and 6 from J, leaving 9 bases between them. The CDR3 here is CASSLGGAAEAFF. The CDR3 DNA follows: TGTGCCAGCAGCTTGGGTGGAGCCGCTGAAGCTTTCTTT.

The rearrangement joins TRBV4-1 to TRBJ2-3; 8 bases fit TRBD2. CDR1 and CDR2 from the germline V gene are MGHRA and YSYEKL. Germline trimming cut 1 base from V and 0 bases from J; bases unmatched to any gene: 6. The CDR3 covers 17 residues. The CDR3 region is CASSQVGAGGSTDTQYF. The CDR3 coding sequence is TGCGCCAGCAGCCAAGTTGGGGCGGGAGGCAGCACAGATACGCAGTATTTT.

The rearrangement uses TRBV19 and TRBJ2-7; the D gene is possibly TRBD1 (5 bases). The germline V gene has CDR1 LNHDA and CDR2 SQIVND (reference sequence). The CDR3 is 14 amino acids. Deletions cut 0 bases from V and 3 bases from J, with 9 bases between. For the CDR3, the DNA is TGTGCCAGTAGTATAGAGGGCAGGGTCTACGAGCAGTACTTC. Encoded protein: CASSIEGRVYEQYF.

The chain couples TRBV13 to TRBJ1-2, with a possible D match to TRBD1 (5 bases). The CDR3 is 15 amino acids. Per the germline V gene, CDR1 is PRHDT and CDR2 is FYEKMQ (reference sequence). The V gene lost 2 bases and the J gene lost 3 bases, with 13 bases spanning the gap. CDR3 in amino acids: CASSLRAGSHYGYTF. DNA for the CDR3: TGTGCCAGCAGCTTAAGGGCAGGGTCGCACTATGGCTACACCTTC.

The V and J genes are TRBV5-1 and TRBJ1-1; no clear D. The CDR3 has 13 amino acids. The ends were cut back, 1 base at V and 8 bases at J, with 12 bases in the middle. The V gene's germline CDR1 is SGHRS and CDR2 YFSETQ. This CDR3 is CASSLTARQEAFF. The CDR3 DNA sequence: TGCGCCAGCAGCTTGACGGCTAGGCAAGAAGCTTTCTTT.

This rearrangement joins TRBV10-3 to TRBJ2-1, with TRBD2 identical over 7 bases. The CDR3 contains 16 residues. Unmatched junction bases numbered 6, after V lost 0 bases and J lost 4 bases. The germline V gene has CDR1 ENHRY and CDR2 SYGVKD. CDR3 loop: CAISESIASGYNEQFF. CDR3 DNA sequence: TGTGCCATCAGTGAGTCTATAGCTAGCGGATACAATGAGCAGTTCTTC.

The chain couples TRBV18 to TRBJ1-2; D is ambiguous. Trimming left V 6 bases short and J 8 bases short, with 16 bases between. Germline V CDR1 and CDR2: KGHSH, LQKENI. This CDR3 region has 13 residues. The CDR3 region has the DNA TGTGCCAGCTCCCTCGGACCGGCGGGGGGCTACACCTTC. Protein product: CASSLGPAGGYTF.

This clone was seen only once. V usage is TRBV19 and J usage is TRBJ2-7; 9 bases fit TRBD2. Germline CDR1 and CDR2: LNHDA and SQIVND (reference sequence). V shed 5 bases, J shed 2 bases, and the junction held 10 bases outside the gene matches. CDR3 size: 16 residues. The CDR3 DNA reads as TGTGCCAGTAGTCAGGGTTTAGCGGGAGATGCCTACGAGCAGTACTTC. This encodes CASSQGLAGDAYEQYF.

This clone was picked up one time. V and J are TRBV10-2 and TRBJ2-7; D is uncertain. CDR1 WSHSY and CDR2 SAAADI come from the germline V gene. The germline V and J ends were trimmed by 7 bases and 4 bases, with 8 bases remaining between them. CDR3 length equals 11 residues. In DNA, the CDR3 is TGCGCCAGCAACGGCGGATACGAGCAGTACTTC. Translating gives CASNGGYEQYF.

V gene TRBV10-3 combines with J gene TRBJ1-2, with 7 bases fitting TRBD1. Trimming took 7 bases from V and 4 from J; bases not matched to a gene: 9. This CDR3 spans 14 amino acids. Per germline, CDR1 ENHRY and CDR2 SYGVKD. This CDR3 reads CAIMEQGLGYGYTF. In DNA, the CDR3 is TGTGCCATCATGGAACAGGGGCTCGGCTATGGCTACACCTTC.

The V and J genes are TRBV19 and TRBJ2-7; D remains ambiguous. This CDR3 has 14 residues. V lost 1 base to trimming and J lost 6 bases, with 13 bases between them. The germline V gene encodes CDR1 LNHDA and CDR2 SQIVND (reference sequence). In DNA, the CDR3 is TGTGCCAGTAGTATAGCAGTGGCAGTACGCGAGCAGTACTTC. Protein product: CASSIAVAVREQYF.

For the CDR3, the DNA is TGTGCCAGCAGCGTAGGGGGCCATCTTTACAATGAGCAGTTCTTC. Amino acids: CASSVGGHLYNEQFF. The chain recombines TRBV9 with TRBJ2-1; D perhaps matches TRBD1 (5 bases). The V gene's germline CDR1 is SGDLS and CDR2 YYNGEE. The V gene lost 0 bases and the J gene lost 4 bases, with 11 bases spanning the gap. This CDR3 contains 15 residues. The full variable domain, in which reference TRBV9 and TRBJ2-1 provide the parts outside the CDR3, is DSGVTQTPKHLITATGQRVTLRCSPRSGDLSVYWYQQSLDQGLQFLIQYYNGEERAKGNILERFSAQQFPDLHSELNLSSLELGDSALYFCASSVGGHLYNEQFFGPGTRLTVL.